These 5 T cell receptor beta chains share one sample of origin, sequenced in a study of blood T cells in healthy people across ages. With a J-beta primer mix and a sample-barcoded 5' primer, a second PCR ran about 7 to 11 cycles. TCRdb analysed the 5' RACE reads with MiXCR anew, one entry per CDR3 protein. This table has about 1.6 million distinct CDR3 sequences, almost 35% appearing once. Sequenced: blood. Every receptor here comes from a woman between 25 and 40 years old in good health.

A few counts support this clonotype. This rearrangement joins TRBV3-1 to TRBJ2-3, with D hard to call. Trimming left V 0 bases short and J 2 bases short, with 3 bases between. Germline V lookup: CDR1 LGHDT, CDR2 YNNKEL (reference sequence). CDR3 length: 13 residues. The CDR3 protein is CASSQDHTDTQYF. In nucleotides, the CDR3 is TGTGCCAGCAGCCAAGACCACACAGATACGCAGTATTTT.

This clonotype came up a few times. The rearrangement links TRBV5-1 to TRBJ2-1; D ambiguous. V dropped 0 bases and J dropped 0 bases, with 7 bases sitting between them. The germline CDR1 and CDR2 sequences are SGHRS and YFSETQ. The length of the CDR3 is 15 residues. DNA of the CDR3: TGCGCCAGCAGCTTGGGGGTAGACTCCTACAATGAGCAGTTCTTC. Protein sequence: CASSLGVDSYNEQFF. Drawing the rest from reference TRBV5-1 and TRBJ2-1, the complete variable domain is KAGVTQTPRYLIKTRGQQVTLSCSPISGHRSVSWYQQTPGQGLQFLFEYFSETQRNKGNFPGRFSGRQFSNSRSEMNVSTLELGDSALYLCASSLGVDSYNEQFFGPGTRLTVL.

The chain couples TRBV6-9 to TRBJ2-3; perhaps TRBD2 as D (6 bases). Germline CDR1 MNHGY, CDR2 SVAAGI. Trimming removed 9 bases from V and 0 bases from J, with 13 bases in between. CDR3 size: 14 residues. CDR3 sequence (DNA): TGTGCCAGTTTAGCGGCTCTAAGCACAGATACGCAGTATTTT. Its translation: CASLAALSTDTQYF.

This chain uses TRBV6-1 with TRBJ1-2; 8 bases align to TRBD1. The CDR3 covers 15 residues. The germline V gene encodes CDR1 MNHNS and CDR2 SASEGT. With 6 bases clipped from V and 0 bases from J, the junction kept 6 bases outside the gene matches. CDR3 nucleotide sequence: TGTGCCAGCAGGGCAGGACAGGGTGCTAACTATGGCTACACCTTC. Its protein product is CASRAGQGANYGYTF.

The rearrangement uses TRBV4-1 and TRBJ1-1; the D is unclear. Germline V CDR1 and CDR2: MGHRA, YSYEKL. The CDR3 spans 14 residues. The V end was cut by 3 bases, the J end by 4 bases, with 12 bases between. This CDR3 is CASSQRWRSTEAFF. In DNA, the CDR3 is TGCGCCAGCAGCCAGAGGTGGCGGAGCACTGAAGCTTTCTTT.